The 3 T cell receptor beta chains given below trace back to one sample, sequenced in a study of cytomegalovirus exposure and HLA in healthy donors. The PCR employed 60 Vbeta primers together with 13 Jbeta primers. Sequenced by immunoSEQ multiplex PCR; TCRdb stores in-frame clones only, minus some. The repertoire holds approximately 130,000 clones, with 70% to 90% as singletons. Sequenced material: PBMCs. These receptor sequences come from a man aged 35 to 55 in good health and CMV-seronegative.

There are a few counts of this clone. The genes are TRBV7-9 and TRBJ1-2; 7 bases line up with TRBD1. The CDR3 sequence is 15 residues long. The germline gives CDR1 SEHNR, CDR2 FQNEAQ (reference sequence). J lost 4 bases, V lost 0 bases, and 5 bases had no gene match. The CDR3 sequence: CASSLALRDSYGYTF. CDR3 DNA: TGTGCCAGCAGCTTAGCGCTCAGGGACAGCTATGGCTACACCTTC.

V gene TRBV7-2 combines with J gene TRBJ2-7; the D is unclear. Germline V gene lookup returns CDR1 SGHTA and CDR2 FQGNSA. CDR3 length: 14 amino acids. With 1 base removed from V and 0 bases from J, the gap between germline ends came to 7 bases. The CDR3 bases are TGTGCCAGCAGCTTAGGTCTACGCTCCTACGAGCAGTACTTC. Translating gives CASSLGLRSYEQYF.

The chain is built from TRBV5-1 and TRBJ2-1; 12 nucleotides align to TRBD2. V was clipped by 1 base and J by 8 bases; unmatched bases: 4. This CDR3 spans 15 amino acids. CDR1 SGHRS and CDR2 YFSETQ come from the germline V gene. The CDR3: CASSLTSGRFDEQFF. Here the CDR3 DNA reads TGCGCCAGCAGCTTGACTAGCGGGAGGTTCGATGAGCAGTTCTTC.